These 15 T cell receptor beta chains were all obtained from the same sample, sequenced in a study of T cells expressing NK-cell markers. TCRdb reprocessed the 5' RACE reads, with one entry per CDR3 protein and no DNA. Across 200,000 to 300,000 distinct CDR3 sequences, the top ten clones capture 0.39% of the sample. Input material: blood T cells: a sorted CD56 or NKG2C T cell subset, CD4+ or CD8+ T cells, or bulk PBMC T cells (not recorded which). Receptors originate from a man in his late teens or twenties in good health.

The chain employs TRBV7-2 and TRBJ1-6; without DNA, the TCRdb call of TRBD1 cannot be checked. This CDR3 region has 17 residues. Germline values: CDR1 SGHTA, CDR2 FQGNSA. The CDR3 region is CASSLAVWDRDNSPLHF.

The V call is TRBV7-9, the J call TRBJ1-5; TCRdb's D call, TRBD1, is unchecked because there is no DNA. Germline V gene sequence: CDR1 SEHNR, CDR2 FQNEAQ (reference sequence). The CDR3 has 13 amino acids. This CDR3 reads CASSPGEYQPQHF.

The V call is TRBV5-6, the J call TRBJ2-3. CDR1 and CDR2 (germline): SGHDT, YYEEEE. The CDR3 length is 13 residues. The chain's CDR3 is CASSFGRRDTQYF. The entire variable domain, with the rest obtained from reference TRBV5-6 and TRBJ2-3, is as follows: DAGVTQSPTHLIKTRGQQVTLRCSPKSGHDTVSWYQQALGQGPQFIFQYYEEEERQRGNFPDRFSGHQFPNYSSELNVNALLLGDSALYLCASSFGRRDTQYFGPGTRLTVL.

The chain has TRBV6-5 and TRBJ2-3; TCRdb's assignment of TRBD1 cannot be checked, as there is no DNA. This CDR3 has 17 residues. The germline gives CDR1 MNHEY, CDR2 SVGAGI. This chain's CDR3 is CASSYGNTGQGSDTQYF.

This sequence joins TRBV12-3 or TRBV12-4 and TRBJ1-2. The CDR3 has 13 amino acids. This CDR3 is CASSFGHSYGYTF.

The chain joins TRBV20-1 to TRBJ2-5. Germline-derived CDR1 and CDR2 are DFQATT and SNEGSKA (reference sequence). The CDR3 covers 15 residues. The CDR3 loop is CSASQPRDRQETQYF.

V usage is TRBV12-3 or TRBV12-4 and J usage is TRBJ1-5; TCRdb lists TRBD1, though no DNA is available to test this call. The CDR3 covers 17 residues. This CDR3 reads CASKMGQGARGSQPQHF.

The chain uses TRBV5-1 and TRBJ1-1. The germline V gene encodes CDR1 SGHRS and CDR2 YFSETQ. The CDR3 contains 15 residues. The CDR3 here is CASSSAAAQNTEAFF.

The V call is TRBV12-3 or TRBV12-4, the J call TRBJ1-3. The CDR3 sequence is 16 residues long. CDR3 loop: CASSLYSGTSGNTIYF.

J is TRBJ1-4 and V is TRBV29-1; TCRdb proposes TRBD1, but this gene call is untestable without DNA. Germline values: CDR1 SQVTM, CDR2 ANQGSEA. This CDR3 contains 13 residues. The CDR3 loop reads CSAAGATNEKLFF.

The chain is built from TRBV19 and TRBJ2-2; with no DNA, the TCRdb D assignment of TRBD2 cannot be verified. The CDR3 extends over 15 amino acids. Germline V gives CDR1 LNHDA, CDR2 SQIVND (reference sequence). The CDR3 sequence is CASSPVLAGTGELFF.

The chain recombines TRBV10-3 with TRBJ2-1; TCRdb proposes TRBD2, but this gene call is untestable without DNA. The germline gives CDR1 ENHRY, CDR2 SYGVKD. CDR3 length: 15 residues. The CDR3: CAIRGTTRRDNEQFF.

The chain joins TRBV20-1 to TRBJ1-2; TCRdb names TRBD1, which stays unverified in the absence of DNA. Germline lookup yields CDR1 DFQATT and CDR2 SNEGSKA (reference sequence). The CDR3 has 16 residues. The CDR3 protein is CSATNPRDRPNYGYTF.

The chain joins TRBV6-5 to TRBJ1-1; TCRdb lists TRBD1, though no DNA is available to test this call. CDR1 is MNHEY, CDR2 SVGAGI, per germline. The CDR3 runs to 14 residues. The CDR3 sequence is CASSFLTGSAEAFF.

This chain connects TRBV29-1 to TRBJ2-1; TCRdb selects TRBD1, and the lack of DNA leaves this call unchecked. Per germline, CDR1 SQVTM and CDR2 ANQGSEA. There are 14 residues in the CDR3. The CDR3 here is CSVGTGGVWNEQFF.